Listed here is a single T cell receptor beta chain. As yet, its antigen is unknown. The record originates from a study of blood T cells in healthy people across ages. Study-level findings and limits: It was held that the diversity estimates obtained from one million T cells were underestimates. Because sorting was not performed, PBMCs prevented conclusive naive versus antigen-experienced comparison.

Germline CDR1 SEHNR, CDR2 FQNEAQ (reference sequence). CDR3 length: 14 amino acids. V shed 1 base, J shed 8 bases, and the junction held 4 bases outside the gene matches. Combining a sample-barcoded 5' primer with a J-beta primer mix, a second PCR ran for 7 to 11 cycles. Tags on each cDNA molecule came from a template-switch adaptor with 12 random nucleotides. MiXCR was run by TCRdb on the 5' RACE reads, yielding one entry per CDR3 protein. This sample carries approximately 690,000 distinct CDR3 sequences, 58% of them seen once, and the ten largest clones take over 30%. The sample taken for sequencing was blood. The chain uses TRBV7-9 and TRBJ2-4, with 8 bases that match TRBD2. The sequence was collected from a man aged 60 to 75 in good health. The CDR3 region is CASSLDAGRDIQYF. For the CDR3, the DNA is TGTGCCAGCAGCTTAGATGCCGGGAGGGACATTCAGTACTTC.